Here is one T cell receptor beta chain with its context. This sample is part of a study of blood T cells in healthy people across ages. The CDR3 has 15 residues. Trimming at V came to 5 bases and at J to 6 bases, leaving 15 bases not matched to a gene. Germline values: CDR1 DFQATT, CDR2 SNEGSKA (reference sequence). The authors ran a second PCR of about 6 to 11 cycles using a sample-barcoded 5' primer and a J-beta primer mix. MiXCR was run by TCRdb on the 5' RACE reads, yielding one entry per CDR3 protein. This table has about 930,000 distinct CDR3 sequences, 25% to 30% appearing once. This sample also belongs to another study, concerning T cells of mothers and their children.

The specimen sequenced was blood. This receptor was obtained from a woman aged 40 to 55 in good health. V and J are TRBV20-1 and TRBJ2-7; 8 positions agree with TRBD1. The CDR3 is CSAEDRAVRGSEQYF. CDR3 DNA sequence: TGCAGTGCTGAGGACAGGGCTGTAAGAGGAAGCGAGCAGTACTTC.